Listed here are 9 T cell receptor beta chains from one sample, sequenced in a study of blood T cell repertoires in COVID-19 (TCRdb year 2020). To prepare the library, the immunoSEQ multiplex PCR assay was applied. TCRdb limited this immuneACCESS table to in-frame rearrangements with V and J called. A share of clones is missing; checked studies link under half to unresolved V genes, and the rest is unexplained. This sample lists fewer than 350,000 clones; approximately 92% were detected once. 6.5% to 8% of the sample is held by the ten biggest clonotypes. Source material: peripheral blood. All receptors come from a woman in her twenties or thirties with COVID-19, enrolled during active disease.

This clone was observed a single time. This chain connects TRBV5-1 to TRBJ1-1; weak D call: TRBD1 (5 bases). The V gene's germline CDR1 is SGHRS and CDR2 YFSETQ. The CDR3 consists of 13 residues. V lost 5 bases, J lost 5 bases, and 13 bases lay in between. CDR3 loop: CASRGPEGTEAFF. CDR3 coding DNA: TGCGCCAGCAGGGGGCCCGAAGGGACTGAAGCTTTCTTT.

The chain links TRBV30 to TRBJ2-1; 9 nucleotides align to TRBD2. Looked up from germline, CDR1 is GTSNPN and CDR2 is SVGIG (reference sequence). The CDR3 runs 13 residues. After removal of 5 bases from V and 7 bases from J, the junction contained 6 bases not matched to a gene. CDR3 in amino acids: CAWWAGGPNEQFF. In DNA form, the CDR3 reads TGTGCCTGGTGGGCGGGAGGGCCTAATGAGCAGTTCTTC. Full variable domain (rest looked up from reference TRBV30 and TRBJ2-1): SQTIHQWPATLVQPVGSPLSLECTVEGTSNPNLYWYRQAAGRGLQLLFYSVGIGQISSEVPQNLSASRPQDRQFILSSKKLLLSDSGFYLCAWWAGGPNEQFFGPGTRLTVL.

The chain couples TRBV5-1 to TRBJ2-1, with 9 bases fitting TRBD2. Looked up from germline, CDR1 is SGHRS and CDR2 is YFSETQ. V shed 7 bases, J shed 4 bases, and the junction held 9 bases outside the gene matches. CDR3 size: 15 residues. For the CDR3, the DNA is TGCGCCAGCGCCGCCGGGCTAGCGGGGTACAATGAGCAGTTCTTC. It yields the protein CASAAGLAGYNEQFF.

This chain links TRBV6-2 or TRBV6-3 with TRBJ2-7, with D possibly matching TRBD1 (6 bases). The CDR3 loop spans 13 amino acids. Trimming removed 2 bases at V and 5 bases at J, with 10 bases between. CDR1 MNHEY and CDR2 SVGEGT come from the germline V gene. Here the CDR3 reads CASSYQTGNEQYF. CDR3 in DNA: TGTGCCAGCAGTTACCAGACAGGTAACGAGCAGTACTTC.

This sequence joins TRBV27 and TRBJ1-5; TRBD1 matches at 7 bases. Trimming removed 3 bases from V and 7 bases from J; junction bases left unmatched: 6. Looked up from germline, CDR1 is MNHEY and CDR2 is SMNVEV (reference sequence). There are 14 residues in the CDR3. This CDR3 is CASSFLGGRQPQHF. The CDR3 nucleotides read TGTGCCAGCAGTTTTTTAGGGGGCAGGCAGCCCCAGCATTTT.

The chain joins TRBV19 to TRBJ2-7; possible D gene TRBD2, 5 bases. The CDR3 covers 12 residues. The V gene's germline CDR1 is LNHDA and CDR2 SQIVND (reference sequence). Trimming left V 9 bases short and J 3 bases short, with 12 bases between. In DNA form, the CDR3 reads TGTGCCAGCGAGGGTCTTAACTACGAGCAGTACTTC. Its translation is CASEGLNYEQYF.

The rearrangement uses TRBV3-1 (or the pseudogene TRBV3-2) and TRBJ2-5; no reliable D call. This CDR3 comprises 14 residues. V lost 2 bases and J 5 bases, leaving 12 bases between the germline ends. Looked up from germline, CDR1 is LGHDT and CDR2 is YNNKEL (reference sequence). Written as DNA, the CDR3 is TGTGCCAGCAGCCAACCGGTCTCACCGGAGACCCAGTACTTC. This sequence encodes CASSQPVSPETQYF.

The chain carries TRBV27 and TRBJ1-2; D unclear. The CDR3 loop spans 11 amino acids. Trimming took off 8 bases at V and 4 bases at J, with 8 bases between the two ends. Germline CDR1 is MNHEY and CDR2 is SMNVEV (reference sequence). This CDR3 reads CASGELYGYTF. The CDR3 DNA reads TGTGCCAGCGGGGAGCTCTATGGCTACACCTTC.

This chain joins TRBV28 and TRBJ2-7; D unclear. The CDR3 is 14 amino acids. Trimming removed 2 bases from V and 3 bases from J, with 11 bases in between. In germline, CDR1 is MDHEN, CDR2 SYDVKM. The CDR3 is CASSLVSPGYEQYF. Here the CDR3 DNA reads TGTGCCAGCAGTTTAGTCAGCCCGGGCTACGAGCAGTACTTC.